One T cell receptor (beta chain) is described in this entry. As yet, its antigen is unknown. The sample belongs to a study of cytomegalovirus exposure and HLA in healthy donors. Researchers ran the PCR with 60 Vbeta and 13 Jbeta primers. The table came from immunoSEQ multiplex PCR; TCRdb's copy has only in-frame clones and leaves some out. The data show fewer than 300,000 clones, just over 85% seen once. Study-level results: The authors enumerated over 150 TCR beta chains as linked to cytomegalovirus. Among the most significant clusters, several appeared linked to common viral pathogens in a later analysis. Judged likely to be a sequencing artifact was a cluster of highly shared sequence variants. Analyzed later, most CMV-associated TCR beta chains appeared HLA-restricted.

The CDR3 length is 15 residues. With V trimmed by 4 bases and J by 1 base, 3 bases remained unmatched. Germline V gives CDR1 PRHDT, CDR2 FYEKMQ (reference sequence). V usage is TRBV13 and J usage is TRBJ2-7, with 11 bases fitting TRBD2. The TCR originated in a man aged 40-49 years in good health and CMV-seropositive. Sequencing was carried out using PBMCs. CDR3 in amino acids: CASSSPSGGSYEQYF. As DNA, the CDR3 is TGTGCCAGCAGCTCACCTAGCGGGGGGTCCTACGAGCAGTACTTC.